Sequencing of this T cell receptor (beta chain) was carried out in a study of a mutant IDH1 vaccine in newly diagnosed glioma. The repertoire was sequenced with immunoSEQ multiplex PCR; TCRdb's copy has only in-frame clones and lacks some. Seen here are under 25,000 clones, roughly 93% observed once, and the top ten hold about 1.2%. V dropped 4 bases and J dropped 3 bases, with 16 bases sitting between them. The germline V gene encodes CDR1 MDHEN and CDR2 SYDVKM. The CDR3 length is 15 residues. Indicated time point: baseline, week 1 (first vaccination visit). Regarding treatment: pre-vaccination baseline after standard-of-care therapy.

The chain links TRBV28 to TRBJ2-7; tentatively, D is TRBD2 (7 bases). The TCR comes from a man between 35 and 55 years old with glioma. The source was PBMCs, collected from a glioma patient treated with radiotherapy, temozolomide or both. CDR3 coding DNA: TGTGCCAGCAGTTCCGGGGGGCGCAGGGACTACGAGCAGTACTTC. This encodes CASSSGGRRDYEQYF.